This T cell receptor beta chain was profiled in a study of regulatory T cells in long-lasting Graves disease. Time point given: persistent/refractory GD, antithyroid drugs over 5 years with positive TRAb. PBMC RNA served as the TCR library source. Doctors identified Graves' disease using the American Thyroid Association guidelines. CDR1 and CDR2 (germline): MDHEN, SYDVKM. The CDR3 is made up of 15 amino acids. Turning to this clonotype: A much larger clone lies a single base off, so this may be a read error.

Relying on iRepertoire HTBI primers and Arm-PCR of CDR3 regions, the team built TCR beta libraries. TCRdb called the multiplex PCR reads again in MiXCR, with one record for every CDR3 protein. The sample yields some 300,000 distinct CDR3 sequences, roughly a fifth seen once. The sequence was collected from a female donor with Graves disease. Specimen: peripheral blood mononuclear cells (PBMCs), collected when the disease was refractory, from a patient treated with antithyroid drugs. The chain combines TRBV28 with TRBJ2-5, with D hard to call. The CDR3 DNA follows: TGTGCCAACAGTTCCTATCTCGGGCCCAAAATAAACCAGTACTTC. It encodes CANSSYLGPKINQYF.